This T cell receptor beta chain came from a study of PD-1 blockade in classical Hodgkin lymphoma. Libraries were prepared by immunoSEQ multiplex PCR; TCRdb keeps only in-frame clonotypes and omits some of them. Among tens of thousands of clones listed, roughly nine tenths were seen once. Brentuximab vedotin exposure varied, and every patient relapsed after autologous stem cell transplantation. From germline, CDR1 is MDHEN and CDR2 SYDVKM. Trimming removed 4 bases from V and 2 bases from J; junction bases left unmatched: 7. CDR3 size: 15 residues. Turning to this clone: Its target is not known.

Overall study results and limits: Complete responders possessed baseline diversity comparable to newly diagnosed patients.

This chain connects TRBV28 to TRBJ2-7; 8 nucleotides agree with TRBD1. This receptor was taken from a human donor with classical Hodgkin lymphoma. The input for sequencing was peripheral blood mononuclear cells (PBMCs), taken before the second cycle of nivolumab. CDR3 residues: CASSCHRGATYEQYF. Here the CDR3 DNA reads TGTGCCAGCAGTTGCCACAGGGGGGCCACCTACGAGCAGTACTTC.